This T cell receptor beta chain was obtained from a study of early T cells in non-severe SARS-CoV-2 infection. In the study overall: Bulk RNA isolated from unsorted whole blood underwent sequencing; chains were not paired.

The protocol attached unique molecular identifiers to individual cDNA molecules. A single record per CDR3 protein comes from TCRdb applying MiXCR to the 5' RACE reads. Of about 54,000 distinct CDR3 sequences in the sample, 7.7% were seen once. This clonotype was seen more than once but under ten times. The antigen remains unidentified. The study's findings and limits: Matches to VDJdb favored anti-spike CD8 responses and missed private and CD4 specificities.

Germline loops: CDR1 LGHDT, CDR2 YNNKEL (reference sequence). The CDR3 is 16 amino acids. Trimming cost V 4 bases and J 4 bases, with 14 bases left between them. This clonotype was sampled from an adult who was a healthcare worker with PCR-confirmed SARS-CoV-2 infection or an uninfected control (not recorded which). This sample comprised whole blood, obtained at baseline. The gene calls are TRBV3-1 and TRBJ2-6; D unclear. As DNA, the CDR3 is TGTGCCAGCAGCCGTAGATCCTTCCTCGGGGCCAACGTCCTGACTTTC. This codes for CASSRRSFLGANVLTF. Using reference TRBV3-1 and TRBJ2-6 for the parts outside the CDR3, the full variable domain is DTAVSQTPKYLVTQMGNDKSIKCEQNLGHDTMYWYKQDSKKFLKIMFSYNNKELIINETVPNRFSPKSPDKAHLNLHINSLELGDSAVYFCASSRRSFLGANVLTFGAGSRLTVL.